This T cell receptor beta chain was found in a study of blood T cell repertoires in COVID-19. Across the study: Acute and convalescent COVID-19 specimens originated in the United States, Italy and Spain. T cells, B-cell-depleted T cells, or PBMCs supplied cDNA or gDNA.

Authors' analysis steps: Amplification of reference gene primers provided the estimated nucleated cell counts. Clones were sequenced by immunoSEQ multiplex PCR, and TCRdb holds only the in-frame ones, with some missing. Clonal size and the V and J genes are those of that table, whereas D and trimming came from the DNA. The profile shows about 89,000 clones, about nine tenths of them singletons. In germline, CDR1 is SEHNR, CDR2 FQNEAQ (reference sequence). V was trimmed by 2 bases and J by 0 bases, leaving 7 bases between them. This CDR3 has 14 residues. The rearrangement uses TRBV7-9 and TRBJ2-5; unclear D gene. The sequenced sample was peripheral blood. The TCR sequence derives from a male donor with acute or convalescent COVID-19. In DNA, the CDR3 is TGTGCCAGCAGCTTAAGCACGTACCAAGAGACCCAGTACTTC. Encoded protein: CASSLSTYQETQYF.